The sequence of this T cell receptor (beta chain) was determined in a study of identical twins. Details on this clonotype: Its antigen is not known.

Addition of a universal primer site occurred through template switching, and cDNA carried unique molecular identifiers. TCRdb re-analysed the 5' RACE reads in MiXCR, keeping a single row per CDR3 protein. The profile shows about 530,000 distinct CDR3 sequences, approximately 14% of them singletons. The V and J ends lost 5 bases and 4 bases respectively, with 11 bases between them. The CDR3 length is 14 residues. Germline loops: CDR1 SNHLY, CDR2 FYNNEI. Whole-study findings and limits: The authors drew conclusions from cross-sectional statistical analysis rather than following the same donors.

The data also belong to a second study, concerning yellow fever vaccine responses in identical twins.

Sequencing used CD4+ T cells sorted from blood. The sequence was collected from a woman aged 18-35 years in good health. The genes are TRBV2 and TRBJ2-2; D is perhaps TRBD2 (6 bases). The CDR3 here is CASSMKGGTGELFF. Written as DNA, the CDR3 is TGTGCCAGCAGTATGAAGGGAGGCACCGGGGAGCTGTTTTTT.